The sequence of this T cell receptor beta chain was determined in a study of post-analysis software for immune sequencing data. Study details: Recorded disease courses covered relapsing-remitting, secondary progressive and progressive-relapsing multiple sclerosis. Some patients had no subtype annotation. Overall study findings and caveats: With TRBV5-6, TRBV5-1 and TRBV20-1 included, a handful of TRBV segments were more frequent in patients than in controls.

Of note for this clonotype: Its antigen is not identified.

Libraries were made from TCR beta cDNA, and they carried unique molecular identifiers. TCRdb passed the PCR reads through MiXCR, listing each CDR3 protein once. The table has about 460,000 distinct CDR3 sequences, around 40% seen once. The CDR3 extends over 12 amino acids. Germline CDR1 MNHEY, CDR2 SVGAGI. V lost 5 bases and J lost 11, with 10 bases in between. Sequences were obtained from blood. This receptor was taken from a girl aged 5-17 years with multiple sclerosis. The V call is TRBV6-5, the J call TRBJ1-6; unclear D gene. The CDR3 region has the DNA TGTGCCAGCAGTAACGACGGTACACCCCTCCACTTT. Translating gives CASSNDGTPLHF.